This is a list of T cell receptor beta chains from one sample in a study of T cell responses to AZD1222 COVID-19 vaccine. The protocol was immunoSEQ multiplex PCR, while the TCRdb copy is restricted to in-frame clones and leaves out a portion. The top ten hold approximately 1.8% of the sample, which has about 180,000 clones, about nine tenths seen once. The specimen was peripheral blood, collected 28 days after the second AZD1222 dose. The receptors were gathered from an adult who received the AZD1222 COVID-19 vaccine. Both conserved end residues are part of each CDR3. Fields, in order: V gene, D gene, J gene, CDR3 DNA, CDR3 protein. The D gene is left open where the match is weak.

TRBV28	-	TRBJ1-6	TGTGCCAGCAGTTTAGGGCAATATAATTCACCCCTCCACTTT	CASSLGQYNSPLHF
TRBV28	-	TRBJ1-4	TGTGCCAGCAGCCCCGCCGTGCCTAATGAAAAACTGTTTTTT	CASSPAVPNEKLFF
TRBV10-2	-	TRBJ1-2	TGCGCCAGCAGTGTTTTCCGGGCAGGCTCTGATGGCTACACCTTC	CASSVFRAGSDGYTF
TRBV29-1	-	TRBJ2-1	TGCAGCGTTGCAGACTGGAATGAGCAGTTCTTC	CSVADWNEQFF
TRBV11-2	-	TRBJ1-1	TGTGCCAGCAGCTTAGTATCGGCAAGAGGGAACACTGAAGCTTTCTTT	CASSLVSARGNTEAFF
TRBV6-5	-	TRBJ2-3	TGTGCCAGCAGTTTGGGACTCCTCACAGATACGCAGTATTTT	CASSLGLLTDTQYF
TRBV10-1	TRBD1	TRBJ2-7	TGCGCCAGCAGTGGCGGAGAGACAGGGGTTATCAACGAGCAGTACTTC	CASSGGETGVINEQYF
TRBV30	-	TRBJ2-3	TGTGCCTGGAGTTGGCATTCAGATACGCAGTATTTT	CAWSWHSDTQYF
TRBV4-2	TRBD2	TRBJ2-1	TGTGCCAGCAGCCAAGATGTGACTAGCGGGGGAGTTAATGAGCAGTTCTTC	CASSQDVTSGGVNEQFF
TRBV3-1/TRBV3-2	TRBD2	TRBJ2-7	TGTGCCAGCAGCCAAAGCGCTAGCGGGAGGATAAACGAGCAGTACTTC	CASSQSASGRINEQYF
TRBV2	-	TRBJ1-3	TGTGCCAGCAGGGAAATCTCTGGAAACACCATATATTTT	CASREISGNTIYF
TRBV6-2/TRBV6-3	-	TRBJ2-1	TGTGCCAGCAGTGCCGACTCGATCAAATACAATGAGCAGTTCTTC	CASSADSIKYNEQFF
TRBV11-3	TRBD2	TRBJ2-7	TGTGCCAGCAGCTCGGGACTAGCGGGGGATGAGCAGTACTTC	CASSSGLAGDEQYF
TRBV7-3	-	TRBJ1-2	TGTGCCAGCAGCCCCTTGCCAAGGGACAAGGCCTCTAACTATGGCTACACCTTC	CASSPLPRDKASNYGYTF
TRBV5-1	-	TRBJ1-3	TGCGCCAGCAGCTTGGAGAGCTCTGGAAACACCATATATTTT	CASSLESSGNTIYF
TRBV2	TRBD1	TRBJ2-1	TGTGCCAGCAGGGGACAGGCCTATGAGCAGTTCTTC	CASRGQAYEQFF
TRBV24-1	-	TRBJ1-4	TGTGCCACCAGTGATCCCAAGGAAAAACTGTTTTTT	CATSDPKEKLFF